These 3 T cell receptor beta chains came from one sample sequenced in a study of blood T cell repertoires in COVID-19. TCRdb's copy holds only in-frame clones and misses some; the assay was immunoSEQ multiplex PCR. The profile shows approximately 15,000 clones, about four fifths of them singletons. Sequencing was done on a sample of peripheral blood. The source is a woman between 65 and 79 years old with active COVID-19.

The chain couples TRBV24-1 to TRBJ2-7, with 7 bases lining up with TRBD2. The CDR3 totals 12 residues. Losses at the gene ends were 1 base for V and 13 bases for J; bases not matched to a gene: 6. The germline CDR1 and CDR2 sequences are KGHDR and SFDVKD. The CDR3 nucleotides are TGTGCCACCAGTGATTTCGGACTAGAATTATACTTC. It translates to CATSDFGLELYF.

Only a few counts were recorded for this clone. The chain couples TRBV18 to TRBJ1-4; maybe TRBD1 (5 bases). V was clipped by 5 bases and J by 0 bases, with 13 bases between them. The CDR3 sequence is 16 residues long. The germline gives CDR1 KGHSH, CDR2 LQKENI. In DNA form, the CDR3 reads TGTGCCAGCTCAGCAAACCGGGGGACAACTAATGAAAAACTGTTTTTT. Residues: CASSANRGTTNEKLFF.

This clone appeared a single time. J is TRBJ2-1 and V is TRBV4-1, with 9 bases matching TRBD2. CDR1 MGHRA and CDR2 YSYEKL come from the germline V gene. The CDR3 runs to 16 residues. J gave up 5 bases and V 0 bases, and 5 bases lay outside the gene matches. The CDR3 spells CASSQERLAGHNEQFF. In DNA, the CDR3 is TGCGCCAGCAGCCAAGAGCGGCTAGCGGGACACAATGAGCAGTTCTTC.